The rows below give T cell receptor beta chains drawn from one sample of a study of identical twins. TCRdb re-derived calls from the 5' RACE reads in MiXCR, one entry per CDR3 protein. The table lists about 1.7 million distinct CDR3 sequences, 32% of them singletons. The sequenced sample consisted of cord blood. Receptors were obtained from a newborn girl in good health. CDR3s include the opening cysteine and the closing phenylalanine or tryptophan. The D gene is left open where the match is weak. Clone size is shown for a subset of rows, as once, few, many or a class of expanded clone.

j_call: TRBJ1-2
d_call: -
v_call: TRBV3-1
cdr3_length: 14
clone_size: -
cdr3_aa: CASSQGDTYYGYTF
cdr3_nt: TGTGCCAGCAGCCAAGGGGACACTTACTATGGCTACACCTTC

j_call: TRBJ2-7
d_call: -
v_call: TRBV19
cdr3_length: 14
clone_size: -
cdr3_aa: CAGSPATGNYEQYF
cdr3_nt: TGTGCCGGTAGCCCTGCGACAGGTAACTACGAGCAGTACTTC

j_call: TRBJ2-3
d_call: -
v_call: TRBV9
cdr3_length: 15
clone_size: few
cdr3_aa: CASSVVGSGTDTQYF
cdr3_nt: TGTGCCAGCAGCGTAGTGGGGAGCGGCACAGATACGCAGTATTTT

j_call: TRBJ2-1
d_call: TRBD2
v_call: TRBV29-1
cdr3_length: 14
clone_size: few
cdr3_aa: CSARGTSGSTEQFF
cdr3_nt: TGCAGCGCCCGGGGGACTAGCGGGAGCACCGAGCAGTTCTTC

j_call: TRBJ2-1
d_call: TRBD2
v_call: TRBV20-1
cdr3_length: 15
clone_size: -
cdr3_aa: CSARDLGLAGDEQFF
cdr3_nt: TGCAGTGCTAGAGATCTCGGACTAGCGGGAGATGAGCAGTTCTTC

j_call: TRBJ2-7
d_call: -
v_call: TRBV11-2
cdr3_length: 14
clone_size: -
cdr3_aa: CASSLGPGPYEQYF
cdr3_nt: TGTGCCAGCAGCTTAGGGCCGGGCCCCTACGAGCAGTACTTC

j_call: TRBJ2-2
d_call: -
v_call: TRBV24-1
cdr3_length: 17
clone_size: -
cdr3_aa: CATSDPAPTTNTGELFF
cdr3_nt: TGTGCCACCAGTGACCCGGCACCAACGACGAACACCGGGGAGCTGTTTTTT

j_call: TRBJ2-7
d_call: -
v_call: TRBV3-1
cdr3_length: 14
clone_size: -
cdr3_aa: CASSQATWGEEQYF
cdr3_nt: TGTGCCAGCAGCCAGGCTACCTGGGGGGAAGAGCAGTACTTC

j_call: TRBJ2-3
d_call: -
v_call: TRBV12-3/TRBV12-4
cdr3_length: 15
clone_size: -
cdr3_aa: CASSPRAGSTDTQYF
cdr3_nt: TGTGCCAGCAGTCCGCGAGCAGGGAGCACAGATACGCAGTATTTT

j_call: TRBJ1-6
d_call: TRBD1
v_call: TRBV27
cdr3_length: 15
clone_size: few
cdr3_aa: CASSSDRGHNSPLHF
cdr3_nt: TGTGCCAGCAGTTCAGACAGGGGCCATAATTCACCCCTCCACTTT

j_call: TRBJ2-5
d_call: -
v_call: TRBV12-3/TRBV12-4
cdr3_length: 14
clone_size: -
cdr3_aa: CASRWSGLQETQYF
cdr3_nt: TGTGCCAGCAGGTGGAGCGGGCTTCAAGAGACCCAGTACTTC

j_call: TRBJ2-6
d_call: -
v_call: TRBV4-1
cdr3_length: 16
clone_size: few
cdr3_aa: CASSQVYRAGANVLTF
cdr3_nt: TGCGCCAGCAGCCAAGTCTACAGGGCTGGGGCCAACGTCCTGACTTTC

j_call: TRBJ2-5
d_call: -
v_call: TRBV3-1
cdr3_length: 12
clone_size: -
cdr3_aa: CASSRVGNEQYF
cdr3_nt: TGTGCCAGCTCACGCGTGGGGAATGAGCAGTACTTC

j_call: TRBJ1-2
d_call: -
v_call: TRBV10-3
cdr3_length: 15
clone_size: -
cdr3_aa: CAISPTPPGPDGYTF
cdr3_nt: TGTGCCATCAGTCCGACCCCACCGGGACCCGATGGCTACACCTTC

j_call: TRBJ2-7
d_call: TRBD1
v_call: TRBV20-1
cdr3_length: 14
clone_size: -
cdr3_aa: CGATGTGPGYEQYF
cdr3_nt: TGCGGTGCAACCGGGACAGGGCCCGGTTACGAGCAGTACTTC

j_call: TRBJ2-3
d_call: -
v_call: TRBV4-2
cdr3_length: 16
clone_size: many
cdr3_aa: CASSQDPPTGSDTQYF
cdr3_nt: TGTGCCAGCAGCCAAGACCCCCCGACAGGTTCAGATACGCAGTATTTT

j_call: TRBJ2-1
d_call: TRBD1
v_call: TRBV6-5
cdr3_length: 13
clone_size: -
cdr3_aa: CASTTGARDEQFF
cdr3_nt: TGTGCCAGCACCACAGGGGCTCGGGATGAGCAGTTCTTC

j_call: TRBJ2-1
d_call: TRBD2
v_call: TRBV20-1
cdr3_length: 15
clone_size: -
cdr3_aa: CSAKLAGGPRNEQFF
cdr3_nt: TGCAGTGCCAAGTTGGCGGGAGGGCCCAGGAATGAGCAGTTCTTC

j_call: TRBJ2-7
d_call: TRBD1
v_call: TRBV2
cdr3_length: 15
clone_size: -
cdr3_aa: CACRGPTGIIYEQYF
cdr3_nt: TGTGCCTGCAGGGGGCCGACAGGTATCATATACGAGCAGTACTTC

j_call: TRBJ2-7
d_call: TRBD1
v_call: TRBV20-1
cdr3_length: 11
clone_size: -
cdr3_aa: CSAHRGTEQYF
cdr3_nt: TGCAGTGCTCACAGGGGTACCGAGCAGTACTTC

j_call: TRBJ2-7
d_call: TRBD1
v_call: TRBV14
cdr3_length: 15
clone_size: few
cdr3_aa: CASSQRTGGSYEQYF
cdr3_nt: TGTGCCAGCAGCCAAAGGACAGGGGGCTCCTACGAGCAGTACTTC

j_call: TRBJ2-3
d_call: TRBD2
v_call: TRBV7-2
cdr3_length: 18
clone_size: -
cdr3_aa: CASSLFNLAGESTDTQYF
cdr3_nt: TGTGCCAGCAGCTTATTCAATCTCGCGGGGGAAAGCACAGATACGCAGTATTTT

j_call: TRBJ1-6
d_call: -
v_call: TRBV27
cdr3_length: 15
clone_size: -
cdr3_aa: CASRTGLGGNSPLHF
cdr3_nt: TGTGCCAGCAGGACAGGCCTCGGGGGAAATTCACCCCTCCACTTT

j_call: TRBJ2-2
d_call: -
v_call: TRBV5-1
cdr3_length: 13
clone_size: few
cdr3_aa: CASSLASSGELFF
cdr3_nt: TGCGCCAGCAGCTTGGCCAGTTCCGGGGAGCTGTTTTTT

j_call: TRBJ1-6
d_call: -
v_call: TRBV6-6
cdr3_length: 17
clone_size: few
cdr3_aa: CASSYVGDGRRNSPLHF
cdr3_nt: TGTGCCAGCAGTTACGTAGGGGACGGAAGGAGGAACTCACCCCTCCACTTT

j_call: TRBJ2-3
d_call: -
v_call: TRBV12-3/TRBV12-4
cdr3_length: 13
clone_size: few
cdr3_aa: CASSPHGGDTQYF
cdr3_nt: TGTGCCAGCAGCCCCCACGGTGGAGATACGCAGTATTTT

j_call: TRBJ2-3
d_call: -
v_call: TRBV25-1
cdr3_length: 16
clone_size: -
cdr3_aa: CASSEVLSPRGDTQYF
cdr3_nt: TGTGCCAGCAGTGAAGTCCTATCCCCTAGGGGGGATACGCAGTATTTT

j_call: TRBJ1-5
d_call: -
v_call: TRBV4-2
cdr3_length: 15
clone_size: few
cdr3_aa: CASSSTGRLNQPQHF
cdr3_nt: TGTGCCAGCAGCTCCACCGGACGGCTCAATCAGCCCCAGCATTTT

j_call: TRBJ2-3
d_call: -
v_call: TRBV27
cdr3_length: 16
clone_size: -
cdr3_aa: CASSPSLPGERDTQYF
cdr3_nt: TGTGCCAGCAGTCCGTCCCTCCCGGGAGAGAGAGATACGCAGTATTTT

j_call: TRBJ1-5
d_call: -
v_call: TRBV3-1
cdr3_length: 16
clone_size: few
cdr3_aa: CASSHSPGGGNQPQHF
cdr3_nt: TGTGCCAGCAGCCATTCCCCAGGAGGGGGCAATCAGCCCCAGCATTTT

j_call: TRBJ2-5
d_call: -
v_call: TRBV5-1
cdr3_length: 14
clone_size: -
cdr3_aa: CASSLVQTQETQYF
cdr3_nt: TGCGCCAGCAGCTTGGTTCAGACTCAAGAGACCCAGTACTTC

j_call: TRBJ2-1
d_call: TRBD2
v_call: TRBV18
cdr3_length: 14
clone_size: -
cdr3_aa: CASSSRRENNEQFF
cdr3_nt: TGTGCCAGCTCCAGCCGGCGGGAGAACAATGAGCAGTTCTTC

j_call: TRBJ1-3
d_call: TRBD1
v_call: TRBV4-2
cdr3_length: 19
clone_size: once
cdr3_aa: CASSHYNPGQGFSGNTIYF
cdr3_nt: TGTGCCAGCAGCCACTACAATCCGGGACAGGGCTTCTCTGGAAACACCATATATTTT

j_call: TRBJ2-7
d_call: -
v_call: TRBV18
cdr3_length: 17
clone_size: few
cdr3_aa: CASSPPLGAKRIHEQYF
cdr3_nt: TGTGCCAGCTCACCACCCCTAGGGGCGAAGAGGATCCACGAGCAGTACTTC

j_call: TRBJ2-3
d_call: -
v_call: TRBV20-1
cdr3_length: 14
clone_size: -
cdr3_aa: CSARDRAHTDTQYF
cdr3_nt: TGCAGTGCTAGAGATCGGGCCCATACAGATACGCAGTATTTT

j_call: TRBJ2-1
d_call: TRBD2
v_call: TRBV30
cdr3_length: 14
clone_size: -
cdr3_aa: CGWISGSSYNEQFF
cdr3_nt: TGTGGCTGGATTAGCGGGAGCTCCTACAATGAGCAGTTCTTC

j_call: TRBJ1-4
d_call: TRBD1
v_call: TRBV7-9
cdr3_length: 16
clone_size: few
cdr3_aa: CASSLAETGGNEKLFF
cdr3_nt: TGTGCCAGCAGCTTAGCAGAGACAGGGGGCAATGAAAAACTGTTTTTT

j_call: TRBJ2-7
d_call: TRBD2
v_call: TRBV7-2
cdr3_length: 18
clone_size: -
cdr3_aa: CACSLEQLAGGRSYEQYF
cdr3_nt: TGTGCCTGCAGCTTAGAACAACTAGCGGGAGGTCGCTCCTACGAGCAGTACTTC

j_call: TRBJ1-1
d_call: -
v_call: TRBV7-2
cdr3_length: 14
clone_size: few
cdr3_aa: CASSHTVGATEAFF
cdr3_nt: TGTGCCAGCAGCCACACCGTGGGGGCCACTGAAGCTTTCTTT

j_call: TRBJ1-2
d_call: TRBD1
v_call: TRBV11-2
cdr3_length: 14
clone_size: -
cdr3_aa: CASSLGDRVGGYTF
cdr3_nt: TGTGCCAGCAGCTTAGGGGACAGGGTGGGCGGCTACACCTTC

j_call: TRBJ1-2
d_call: -
v_call: TRBV5-1
cdr3_length: 15
clone_size: few
cdr3_aa: CASSLGRVARYGYTF
cdr3_nt: TGCGCCAGCAGCTTGGGGAGAGTCGCCCGCTATGGCTACACCTTC

j_call: TRBJ2-7
d_call: -
v_call: TRBV28
cdr3_length: 13
clone_size: -
cdr3_aa: CASSLRTPYEHYF
cdr3_nt: TGTGCCAGCAGTTTACGGACACCATACGAGCACTACTTC

j_call: TRBJ2-7
d_call: TRBD2
v_call: TRBV7-9
cdr3_length: 15
clone_size: -
cdr3_aa: CASTPTSGRGYEQYF
cdr3_nt: TGTGCCAGCACCCCAACTAGCGGGAGAGGCTACGAGCAGTACTTC

j_call: TRBJ1-2
d_call: -
v_call: TRBV28
cdr3_length: 13
clone_size: -
cdr3_aa: CASSVYRRDGYTF
cdr3_nt: TGTGCCAGCAGTGTCTACAGAAGAGATGGCTACACCTTC

j_call: TRBJ2-5
d_call: -
v_call: TRBV6-1
cdr3_length: 15
clone_size: -
cdr3_aa: CASSEPRGRIETQYF
cdr3_nt: TGTGCCAGCAGTGAACCTAGGGGACGGATAGAGACCCAGTACTTC

j_call: TRBJ1-2
d_call: -
v_call: TRBV20-1
cdr3_length: 14
clone_size: many
cdr3_aa: CSARGVRANYGYTF
cdr3_nt: TGCAGTGCCAGGGGCGTCAGAGCTAACTATGGCTACACCTTC

j_call: TRBJ2-5
d_call: -
v_call: TRBV5-1
cdr3_length: 15
clone_size: few
cdr3_aa: CASSLAGITQETQYF
cdr3_nt: TGCGCCAGCAGCTTGGCCGGGATAACCCAAGAGACCCAGTACTTC